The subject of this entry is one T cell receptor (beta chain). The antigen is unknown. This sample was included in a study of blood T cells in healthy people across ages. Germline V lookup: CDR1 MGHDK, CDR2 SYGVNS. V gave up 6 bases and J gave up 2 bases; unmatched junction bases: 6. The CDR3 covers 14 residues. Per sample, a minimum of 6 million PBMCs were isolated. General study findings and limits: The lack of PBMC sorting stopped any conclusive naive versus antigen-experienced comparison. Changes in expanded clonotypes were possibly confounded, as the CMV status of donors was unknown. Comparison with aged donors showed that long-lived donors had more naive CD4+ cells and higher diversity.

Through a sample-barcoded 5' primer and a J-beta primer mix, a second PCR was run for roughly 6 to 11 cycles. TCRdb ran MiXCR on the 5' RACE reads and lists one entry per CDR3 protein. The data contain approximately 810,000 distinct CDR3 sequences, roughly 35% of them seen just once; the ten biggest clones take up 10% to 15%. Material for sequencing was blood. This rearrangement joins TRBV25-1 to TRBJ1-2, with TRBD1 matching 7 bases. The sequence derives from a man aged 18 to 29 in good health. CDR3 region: CASRRTGTNYGYTF. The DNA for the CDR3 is TGTGCCAGCAGGCGGACAGGTACCAACTATGGCTACACCTTC.